Following are 25 T cell receptor beta chains from one sample sequenced in a study of blood T cell repertoires in COVID-19. Measured with immunoSEQ multiplex PCR; TCRdb has only the in-frame clones, and not every one. Among 130,000 to 150,000 clones listed, around 82% were seen once. Sequencing was performed on PBMCs or T cells enriched from blood (not recorded which). These receptors were collected from a middle-aged man with acute COVID-19.

CDR3 bases: TGTGCCAGCAGCTTAGTAGCTAGCGGGGCGCAAGAGACCCAGTACTTC. It translates to CASSLVASGAQETQYF. The chain couples TRBV7-2 to TRBJ2-5; TRBD2 aligns across 9 bases. CDR1 and CDR2 from the germline V gene are SGHTA and FQGNSA. The CDR3 has 16 amino acids. Germline trimming cut 1 base from V and 2 bases from J; bases unmatched to any gene: 5. Supplemented by reference TRBV7-2 and TRBJ2-5, the full variable domain reads GAGVSQSPSNKVTEKGKDVELRCDPISGHTALYWYRQSLGQGLEFLIYFQGNSAPDKSGLPSDRFSAERTGGSVSTLTIQRTQQEDSAVYLCASSLVASGAQETQYFGPGTRLLVL.

The chain employs TRBV4-3 and TRBJ2-1; TRBD2 aligns across 8 bases. CDR3 size: 17 residues. V lost 0 bases, J lost 6 bases, and 10 bases stayed unmatched. The germline gives CDR1 LGHNA, CDR2 YSLEER. The CDR3 region has the DNA TGCGCCAGCAGCCAAGAATACCGGACTAGCTGGAGCAATGAGCAGTTCTTC. This sequence encodes CASSQEYRTSWSNEQFF.

This clone has only one observation. CDR3 amino acids: CASLRDRGSPLHF. CDR3 bases: TGTGCCAGTTTACGGGACAGGGGTTCACCCCTCCACTTT. The rearrangement links TRBV12-3 or TRBV12-4 to TRBJ1-6, with TRBD1 matching 10 bases. V lost 9 bases, J lost 9 bases, and 5 bases stayed unmatched. The CDR3 runs to 13 residues.

The V gene is TRBV6-5, the J gene TRBJ2-7, with 10 bases lining up with TRBD1. Trimming at V came to 5 bases and at J to 1 base, leaving 2 bases not matched to a gene. Germline CDR1 is MNHEY and CDR2 is SVGAGI. This CDR3 has 14 residues. The CDR3 sequence is CASSRQGASYEQYF. In DNA, the CDR3 is TGTGCCAGCAGTCGACAGGGGGCGTCCTACGAGCAGTACTTC.

CDR3 sequence (DNA): TGTGCCAGCAGCTTAATCCTGGCGGGACGGGCAGATACGCAGTATTTT. Amino acid sequence: CASSLILAGRADTQYF. This chain joins TRBV7-9 and TRBJ2-3; TRBD2 is a possible D gene (6 bases). Germline V gene sequence: CDR1 SEHNR, CDR2 FQNEAQ (reference sequence). The CDR3 has 16 amino acids. V was cut by 2 bases and J by 4 bases, with 16 bases left in between.

CDR3 loop: CASSPSPGLGVETQYF. For the CDR3, the DNA is TGTGCCAGCAGTCCCTCCCCGGGACTAGGGGTGGAGACCCAGTACTTC. This chain links TRBV28 with TRBJ2-5, with 8 bases that match TRBD2. Germline values: CDR1 MDHEN, CDR2 SYDVKM. This CDR3 comprises 16 residues. Trimming removed 5 bases from V and 5 bases from J; junction bases left unmatched: 13.

The genes are TRBV14 and TRBJ2-7, with 10 bases identical to TRBD2. Germline V gene lookup returns CDR1 SGHDN and CDR2 FVKESK. This CDR3 has 15 residues. V was pared by 1 base and J by 5 bases, with 5 bases of the junction left unmatched. CDR3 sequence reads: CASSQAQRGGHEQYF. CDR3 nucleotide sequence: TGTGCCAGCAGCCAAGCCCAGCGGGGGGGCCACGAGCAGTACTTC. Full variable domain (missing parts from reference TRBV14 and TRBJ2-7): EAGVTQFPSHSVIEKGQTVTLRCDPISGHDNLYWYRRVMGKEIKFLLHFVKESKQDESGMPNNRFLAERTGGTYSTLKVQPAELEDSGVYFCASSQAQRGGHEQYFGPGTRLTVT.

The V call is TRBV5-5, the J call TRBJ1-5; 7 nucleotides agree with TRBD1. This CDR3 contains 15 residues. The J segment lost 5 bases and the V segment lost 4 bases, leaving 9 bases of the junction unmatched. Germline V CDR1 and CDR2: SGHKS, YYEKEE (reference sequence). Here the CDR3 DNA reads TGTGCCAGCAGCCTGGACCACAGGGGTGATCAGCCCCAGCATTTT. It yields the protein CASSLDHRGDQPQHF.

The V call is TRBV5-6, the J call TRBJ2-5, with 9 bases identical to TRBD2. CDR1 SGHDT and CDR2 YYEEEE come from the germline V gene. The ends lost 5 bases at V and 4 bases at J; junction bases unmatched: 6. This CDR3 spans 14 amino acids. CDR3 amino acids: CASSGREGPETQYF. In nucleotides, the CDR3 is TGTGCCAGCAGTGGGCGGGAGGGCCCAGAGACCCAGTACTTC.

V is TRBV19 and J is TRBJ2-2; 9 bases align to TRBD2. CDR1 is LNHDA and CDR2 is SQIVND in the germline V gene (reference sequence). The length of the CDR3 is 16 residues. The V and J ends lost 1 base and 6 bases, in that order; junction bases with no gene match: 6. The CDR3 sequence is CASSIVGGGAPGELFF. The CDR3 DNA reads TGTGCCAGTAGTATAGTCGGCGGGGGGGCCCCCGGGGAGCTGTTTTTT.

The V gene is TRBV3-1 (or the pseudogene TRBV3-2), the J gene TRBJ2-7; TRBD1 aligns across 8 bases. The CDR3 has 14 amino acids. Losses at the gene ends were 4 bases for V and 3 bases for J; bases not matched to a gene: 5. Germline V CDR1 and CDR2: LGHDT, YNNKEL (reference sequence). In nucleotides, the CDR3 is TGTGCCAGCAGCCCGGGACAGGCCTACTACGAGCAGTACTTC. Protein product: CASSPGQAYYEQYF.

The chain carries TRBV19 and TRBJ2-1, with 9 bases lining up with TRBD1. Germline V gene lookup returns CDR1 LNHDA and CDR2 SQIVND (reference sequence). The length of the CDR3 is 15 residues. The ends lost 4 bases at V and 8 bases at J; junction bases unmatched: 9. The CDR3: CASSSRDRESDEQFF. The CDR3 DNA reads as TGTGCCAGTAGTAGCCGGGACAGGGAGTCGGATGAGCAGTTCTTC.

The genes are TRBV3-1 (or the pseudogene TRBV3-2) and TRBJ2-1, with unresolved D. Germline V gives CDR1 LGHDT, CDR2 YNNKEL (reference sequence). This CDR3 is 15 amino acids long. V gave up 0 bases and J gave up 6 bases, with 12 bases separating them. CDR3 residues: CASSQDPDSFNEQFF. The CDR3 nucleotides are TGTGCCAGCAGCCAAGATCCCGACTCGTTCAATGAGCAGTTCTTC.

This chain links TRBV18 with TRBJ2-7, with TRBD1 matching over 9 bases. Trimming at V came to 2 bases and at J to 6 bases, leaving 5 bases not matched to a gene. In germline, CDR1 is KGHSH, CDR2 LQKENI. CDR3 length equals 14 residues. The CDR3 loop is CASSPTGTGTEQYF. CDR3 bases: TGTGCCAGCTCACCAACCGGGACAGGGACCGAGCAGTACTTC.

The CDR3 region has the DNA TGCGCCAGCAGCCAAGTTTTGGCAGGGGGCTATGGCTACACCTTC. As protein: CASSQVLAGGYGYTF. This chain joins TRBV4-1 and TRBJ1-2; 7 nucleotides align to TRBD1. CDR1 and CDR2 from the germline V gene are MGHRA and YSYEKL. The CDR3 totals 15 residues. Germline trimming cut 1 base from V and 4 bases from J; bases unmatched to any gene: 6.

J is TRBJ2-2 and V is TRBV5-4, with D possibly TRBD1 on 5 matching bases. V was pared by 4 bases and J by 4 bases, with 11 bases between. CDR1 and CDR2 from the germline V gene are SGHNT and YYREEE (reference sequence). This CDR3 is 14 amino acids long. The CDR3 is CASSAGLGTGELFF. The CDR3, as DNA: TGTGCCAGCAGCGCAGGGTTGGGCACCGGGGAGCTGTTTTTT.

The chain couples TRBV18 to TRBJ2-3; no clear D gene. The CDR3 extends over 13 amino acids. The V end was cut by 0 bases, the J end by 4 bases, with 5 bases between. Germline V gives CDR1 KGHSH, CDR2 LQKENI. The chain's CDR3 is CASSPPVADTQYF. The DNA for the CDR3 is TGTGCCAGCTCACCACCGGTAGCAGATACGCAGTATTTT.

The CDR3 DNA follows: TGTGCCAGCAGCGACCGACTAGCGGGAGAAGGTGAGCAGTTCTTC. Translation: CASSDRLAGEGEQFF. The rearrangement uses TRBV5-4 and TRBJ2-1, with 12 bases fitting TRBD2. CDR3 size: 15 residues. The junction had 8 bases not matched to a gene; V was cut back by 4 bases and J by 9 bases. Germline-derived CDR1 and CDR2 are SGHNT and YYREEE (reference sequence). Full variable domain (rest looked up from reference TRBV5-4 and TRBJ2-1): ETGVTQSPTHLIKTRGQQVTLRCSSQSGHNTVSWYQQALGQGPQFIFQYYREEENGRGNFPPRFSGLQFPNYSSELNVNALELDDSALYLCASSDRLAGEGEQFFGPGTRLTVL.

At least ten counts were recorded for this clone. The chain links TRBV29-1 to TRBJ2-3; D gene unclear. The CDR3 consists of 13 residues. Germline CDR1 reads SQVTM; CDR2 reads ANQGSEA. The V and J ends lost 7 bases and 0 bases respectively, with 11 bases between them. The CDR3 loop is CSALRPSTDTQYF. The DNA for the CDR3 is TGCAGCGCCCTCCGTCCTAGCACAGATACGCAGTATTTT.

The chain couples TRBV29-1 to TRBJ1-2; 12 positions match TRBD1. The V segment lost 4 bases and the J segment 0 bases; nucleotides outside the gene matches: 6. CDR1 and CDR2 (germline): SQVTM, ANQGSEA. The CDR3 sequence is 16 residues long. This chain's CDR3 is CSVAGTGGLPNYGYTF. The CDR3 DNA is TGCAGCGTTGCCGGGACAGGGGGCCTCCCTAACTATGGCTACACCTTC.

The chain is built from TRBV19 and TRBJ2-3, with 7 bases identical to TRBD1. From germline, CDR1 is LNHDA and CDR2 SQIVND (reference sequence). The CDR3 has 18 amino acids. V gave up 1 base and J gave up 1 base; unmatched junction bases: 11. Written as DNA, the CDR3 is TGTGCCAGTAGTATAGTTTACACAACAGGGGTCGGCACAGATACGCAGTATTTT. Protein product: CASSIVYTTGVGTDTQYF.

This chain connects TRBV18 to TRBJ2-1; 11 bases fit TRBD1. Germline V gives CDR1 KGHSH, CDR2 LQKENI. The CDR3 length is 19 residues. Losses at the gene ends were 3 bases for V and 0 bases for J; bases not matched to a gene: 10. CDR3 in amino acids: CASSPRDRGGTSSYNEQFF. Written as DNA, the CDR3 is TGTGCCAGCTCACCCAGGGACAGGGGGGGAACAAGCTCCTACAATGAGCAGTTCTTC.

The V gene is TRBV19, the J gene TRBJ2-5; no firm D call. Germline lookup yields CDR1 LNHDA and CDR2 SQIVND (reference sequence). This CDR3 is built from 15 residues. Deletions cut 3 bases from V and 4 bases from J, with 15 bases between. CDR3 region: CASSMLPAVGETQYF. The CDR3 DNA is TGTGCCAGTAGTATGCTGCCTGCGGTCGGAGAGACCCAGTACTTC.

The gene calls are TRBV4-2 and TRBJ1-2, with D tentatively TRBD1 (6 bases). This CDR3 region has 14 residues. The germline V gene has CDR1 LGHNA and CDR2 YNFKEQ. V lost 6 bases and J 6 bases, leaving 17 bases between the germline ends. DNA of the CDR3: TGTGCCAGCAGTCGGGCAGGGGCAGCCCATGGCTACACCTTC. It specifies CASSRAGAAHGYTF.

The chain recombines TRBV5-1 with TRBJ1-1; D might be TRBD1 (5 bases). Germline values: CDR1 SGHRS, CDR2 YFSETQ. Trimming took 4 bases from V and 1 from J, leaving 14 bases between them. CDR3 length: 15 residues. CDR3 residues: CASSLLTERNTEAFF. Written as DNA, the CDR3 is TGCGCCAGCAGCCTCCTGACAGAGCGGAACACTGAAGCTTTCTTT.